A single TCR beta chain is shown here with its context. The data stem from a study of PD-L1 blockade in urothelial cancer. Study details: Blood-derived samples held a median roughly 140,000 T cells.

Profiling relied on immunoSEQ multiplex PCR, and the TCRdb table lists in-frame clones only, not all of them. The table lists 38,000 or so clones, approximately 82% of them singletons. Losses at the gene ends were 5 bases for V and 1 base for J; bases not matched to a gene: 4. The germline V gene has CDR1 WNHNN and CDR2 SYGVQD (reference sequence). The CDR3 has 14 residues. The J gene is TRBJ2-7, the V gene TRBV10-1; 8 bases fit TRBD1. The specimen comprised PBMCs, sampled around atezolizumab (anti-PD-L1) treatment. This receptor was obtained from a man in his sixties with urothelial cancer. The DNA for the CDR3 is TGCGCCAGCAGTCCAGGGGGCAGGTCCTACGAGCAGTACTTC. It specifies CASSPGGRSYEQYF.